This TCR beta chain is from a study of blood T cell repertoires in COVID-19. On the study more broadly: Both acute and convalescent COVID-19 samples were obtained from the United States, Italy and Spain. Sources were T cells, B-cell-depleted T cells, or PBMCs; the material itself was cDNA or gDNA.

The CDR3 is 16 residues long. The trim removed 4 bases at V and 6 bases at J, leaving 7 bases unmatched. Germline values: CDR1 MGHDK, CDR2 SYGVNS. In the original processing: Using reference gene primer amplification, nucleated cell counts were estimated. Using immunoSEQ multiplex PCR, the repertoire was profiled, and TCRdb retains in-frame clones only, with some absent. The V and J calls and clone size were taken over from that table, and D and trimming were inferred from the DNA. The sample has about 250,000 clones; just over 85% are singletons. This chain uses TRBV25-1 with TRBJ2-2; 11 nucleotides line up with TRBD2. This clonotype originated in a woman aged 25 to 39 with active or convalescent COVID-19. The sample was peripheral blood. The chain's CDR3 is CASSVTSGAAPGELFF. The DNA of the CDR3 is TGTGCCAGCAGTGTGACTAGCGGGGCTGCCCCCGGGGAGCTGTTTTTT.